Below, one T cell receptor beta chain is given with its context. This entry comes from a study of T cell responses to AZD1222 COVID-19 vaccine. Method: immunoSEQ multiplex PCR; TCRdb's copy keeps in-frame clones and lacks some. Of 100,000 to 120,000 clones listed, 85% to 95% are singletons. The receptor comes from an adult in good health. Sequenced here: peripheral blood, sampled on day 0 of AZD1222 vaccination.

CDR3 coding DNA: TGTGCCTGGGGGTGGGTCTCCTCGAACACTGAAGCTTTCTTT. It yields the protein CAWGWVSSNTEAFF. The rearrangement joins TRBV30 to TRBJ1-1; D ambiguous. Per the germline V gene, CDR1 is GTSNPN and CDR2 is SVGIG (reference sequence). Trimming removed 5 bases from V and 1 base from J, with 14 bases in between. The CDR3 runs to 14 residues. Combining the CDR3 with reference TRBV30 and TRBJ1-1 gives the whole variable domain SQTIHQWPATLVQPVGSPLSLECTVEGTSNPNLYWYRQAAGRGLQLLFYSVGIGQISSEVPQNLSASRPQDRQFILSSKKLLLSDSGFYLCAWGWVSSNTEAFFGQGTRLTVV.